This T cell receptor (beta chain) emerged from a study of OX40 agonist ivuxolimab in advanced cancers. Regarding the study as a whole: Relative to CD4+, CD8+ T cells held more expanded clones on average.

A note on this clone: As yet, its antigen is unknown.

Produced via immunoSEQ multiplex PCR; TCRdb's table is partial and in-frame only. The data show approximately 74,000 clones, with roughly 87% seen just once and more than 5.5% held by the top ten. The germline V gene encodes CDR1 MNHEY and CDR2 SVGAGI. The V and J ends lost 6 bases and 4 bases respectively, with 18 bases between them. CDR3 length: 15 amino acids. Sequencing was performed on CD4+ or CD8+ T cells sorted from blood, taken in a trial of the OX40 agonist ivuxolimab. The chain has TRBV6-5 and TRBJ1-1, with D perhaps TRBD1 (5 bases). The origin of this receptor is an adult with an advanced solid tumor such as melanoma, head and neck, liver or kidney cancer. The chain's CDR3 is CASRPGPPFLTEAFF. CDR3 bases: TGTGCCAGCAGACCAGGGCCTCCCTTCCTCACTGAAGCTTTCTTT.